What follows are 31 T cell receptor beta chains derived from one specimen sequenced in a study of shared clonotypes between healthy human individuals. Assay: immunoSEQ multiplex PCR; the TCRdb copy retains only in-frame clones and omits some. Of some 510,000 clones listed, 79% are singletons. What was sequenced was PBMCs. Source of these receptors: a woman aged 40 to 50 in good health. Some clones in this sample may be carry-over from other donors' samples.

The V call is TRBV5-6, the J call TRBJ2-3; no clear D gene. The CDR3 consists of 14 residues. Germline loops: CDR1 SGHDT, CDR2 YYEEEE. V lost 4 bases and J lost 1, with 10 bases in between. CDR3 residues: CASSLYRRTDTQYF. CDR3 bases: TGTGCCAGCAGCCTTTACCGACGCACAGATACGCAGTATTTT.

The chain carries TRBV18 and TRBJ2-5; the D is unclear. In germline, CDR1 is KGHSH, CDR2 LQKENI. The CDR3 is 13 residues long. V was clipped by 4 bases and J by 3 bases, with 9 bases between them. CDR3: CASSLALKETQYF. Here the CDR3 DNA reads TGTGCCAGCTCACTCGCCCTTAAAGAGACCCAGTACTTC.

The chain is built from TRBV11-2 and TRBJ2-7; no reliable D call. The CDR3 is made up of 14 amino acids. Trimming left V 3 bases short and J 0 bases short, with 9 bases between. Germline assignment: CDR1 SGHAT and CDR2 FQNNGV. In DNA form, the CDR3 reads TGTGCCAGCAGCTTCGTAAGAAGCTCCTACGAGCAGTACTTC. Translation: CASSFVRSSYEQYF.

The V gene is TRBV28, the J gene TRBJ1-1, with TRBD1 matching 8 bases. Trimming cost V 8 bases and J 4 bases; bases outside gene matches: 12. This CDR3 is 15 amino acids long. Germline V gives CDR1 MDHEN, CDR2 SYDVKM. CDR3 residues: CASRRGATGVTEAFF. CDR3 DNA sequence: TGTGCCAGCCGGCGGGGGGCGACAGGGGTCACTGAAGCTTTCTTT.

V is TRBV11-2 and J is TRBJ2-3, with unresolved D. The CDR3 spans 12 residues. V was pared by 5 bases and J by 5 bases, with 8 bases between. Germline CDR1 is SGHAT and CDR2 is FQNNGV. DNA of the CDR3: TGTGCCAGCAGCCCCACCAGAGATACGCAGTATTTT. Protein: CASSPTRDTQYF.

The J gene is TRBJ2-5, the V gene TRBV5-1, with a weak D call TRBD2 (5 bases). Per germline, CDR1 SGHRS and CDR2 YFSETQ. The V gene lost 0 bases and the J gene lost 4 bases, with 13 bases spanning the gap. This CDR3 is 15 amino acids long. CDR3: CASSLGAGHGETQYF. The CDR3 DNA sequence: TGCGCCAGCAGCTTGGGGGCGGGCCACGGAGAGACCCAGTACTTC. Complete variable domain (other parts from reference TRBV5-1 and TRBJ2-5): KAGVTQTPRYLIKTRGQQVTLSCSPISGHRSVSWYQQTPGQGLQFLFEYFSETQRNKGNFPGRFSGRQFSNSRSEMNVSTLELGDSALYLCASSLGAGHGETQYFGPGTRLLVL.

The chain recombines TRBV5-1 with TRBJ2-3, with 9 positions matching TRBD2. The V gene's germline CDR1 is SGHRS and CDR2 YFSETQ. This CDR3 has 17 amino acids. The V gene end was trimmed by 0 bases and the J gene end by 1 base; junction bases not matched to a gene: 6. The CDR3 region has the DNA TGCGCCAGCAGCTTGGCCAGCTCTAGCGGGGGCACAGATACGCAGTATTTT. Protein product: CASSLASSSGGTDTQYF.

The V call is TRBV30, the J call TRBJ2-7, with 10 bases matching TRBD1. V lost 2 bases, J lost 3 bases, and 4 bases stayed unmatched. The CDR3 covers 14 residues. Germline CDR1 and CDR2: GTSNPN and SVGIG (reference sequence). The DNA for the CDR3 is TGTGCCTGGAGTAGTGGGACAGGGGTCTACGAGCAGTACTTC. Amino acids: CAWSSGTGVYEQYF.

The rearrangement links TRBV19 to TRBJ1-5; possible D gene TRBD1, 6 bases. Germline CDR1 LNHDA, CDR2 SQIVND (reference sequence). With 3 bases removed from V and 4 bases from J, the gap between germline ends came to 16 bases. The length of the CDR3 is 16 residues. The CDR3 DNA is TGTGCCAGTAGTATTAGGGGGTTCGCTACAAATCAGCCCCAGCATTTT. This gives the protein CASSIRGFATNQPQHF.

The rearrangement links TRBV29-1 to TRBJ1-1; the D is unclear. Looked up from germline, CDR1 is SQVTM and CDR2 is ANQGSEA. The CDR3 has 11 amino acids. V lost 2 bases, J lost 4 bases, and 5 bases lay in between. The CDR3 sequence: CSVELSTEAFF. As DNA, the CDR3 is TGCAGCGTTGAATTGAGCACTGAAGCTTTCTTT.

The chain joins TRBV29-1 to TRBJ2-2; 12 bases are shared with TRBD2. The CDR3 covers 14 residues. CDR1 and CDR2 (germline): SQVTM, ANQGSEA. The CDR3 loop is CSVMTSGSTGELFF. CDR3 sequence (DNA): TGCAGTGTTATGACTAGCGGGAGCACCGGGGAGCTGTTTTTT.

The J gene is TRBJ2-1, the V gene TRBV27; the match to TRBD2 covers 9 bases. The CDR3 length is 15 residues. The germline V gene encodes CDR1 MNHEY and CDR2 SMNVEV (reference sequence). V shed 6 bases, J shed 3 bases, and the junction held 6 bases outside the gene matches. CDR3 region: CASRRLAASYNEQFF. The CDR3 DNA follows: TGTGCCAGCAGGAGACTAGCGGCGAGCTACAATGAGCAGTTCTTC.

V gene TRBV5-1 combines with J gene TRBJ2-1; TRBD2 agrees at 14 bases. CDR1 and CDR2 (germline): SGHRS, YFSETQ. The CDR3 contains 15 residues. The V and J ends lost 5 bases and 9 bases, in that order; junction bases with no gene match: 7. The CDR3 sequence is CASRGRLAGGSEQFF. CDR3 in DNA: TGCGCCAGCAGGGGTCGACTAGCGGGAGGGAGTGAGCAGTTCTTC.

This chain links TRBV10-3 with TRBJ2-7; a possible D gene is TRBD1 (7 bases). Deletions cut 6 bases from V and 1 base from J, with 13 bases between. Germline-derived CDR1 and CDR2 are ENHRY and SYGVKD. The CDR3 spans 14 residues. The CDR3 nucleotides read TGTGCCATCAGACCGGGGGACAGTTCCTACGAGCAGTACTTC. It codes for CAIRPGDSSYEQYF.

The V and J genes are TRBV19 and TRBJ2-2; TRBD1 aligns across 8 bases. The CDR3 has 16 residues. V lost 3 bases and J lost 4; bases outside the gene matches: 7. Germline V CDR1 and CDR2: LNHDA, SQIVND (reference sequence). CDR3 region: CASSMETGAGTGELFF. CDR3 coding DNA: TGTGCCAGTAGTATGGAGACAGGGGCTGGCACCGGGGAGCTGTTTTTT. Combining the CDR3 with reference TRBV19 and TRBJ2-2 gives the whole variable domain DGGITQSPKYLFRKEGQNVTLSCEQNLNHDAMYWYRQDPGQGLRLIYYSQIVNDFQKGDIAEGYSVSREKKESFPLTVTSAQKNPTAFYLCASSMETGAGTGELFFGEGSRLTVL.

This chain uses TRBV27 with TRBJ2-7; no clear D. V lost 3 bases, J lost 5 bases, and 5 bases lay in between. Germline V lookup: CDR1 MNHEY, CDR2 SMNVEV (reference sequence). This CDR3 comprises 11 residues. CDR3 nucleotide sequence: TGTGCCAGCAGTTTTTTAAACGAGCAGTACTTC. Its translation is CASSFLNEQYF.

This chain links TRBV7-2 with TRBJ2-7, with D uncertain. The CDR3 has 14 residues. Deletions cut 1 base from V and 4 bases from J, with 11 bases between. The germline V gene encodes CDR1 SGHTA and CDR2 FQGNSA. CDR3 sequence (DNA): TGTGCCAGCAGCTTAGTCGGGCTCGTTTACGAGCAGTACTTC. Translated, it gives CASSLVGLVYEQYF.

CDR3 bases: TGTGCCAGCAGCTTGACGCGGGAGGCCTACAATGAGCAGTTCTTC. Encoded protein: CASSLTREAYNEQFF. The chain recombines TRBV5-4 with TRBJ2-1, with TRBD2 identical over 8 bases. Trimming removed 1 base from V and 2 bases from J; junction bases left unmatched: 2. The CDR3 extends over 15 amino acids. Germline CDR1 and CDR2: SGHNT and YYREEE (reference sequence).

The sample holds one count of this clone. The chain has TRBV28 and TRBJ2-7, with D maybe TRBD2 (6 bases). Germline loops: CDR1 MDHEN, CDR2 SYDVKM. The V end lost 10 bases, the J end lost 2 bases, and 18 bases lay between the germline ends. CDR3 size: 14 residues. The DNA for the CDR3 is TGTGCCACCCGCGTCACAGGAGGGGCCTACGAGCAGTACTTC. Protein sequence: CATRVTGGAYEQYF.

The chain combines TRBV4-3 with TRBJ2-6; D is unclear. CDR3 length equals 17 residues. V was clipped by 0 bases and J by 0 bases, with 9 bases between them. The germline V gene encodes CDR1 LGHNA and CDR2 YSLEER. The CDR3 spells CASSQESRISGANVLTF. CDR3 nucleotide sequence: TGCGCCAGCAGCCAAGAGTCAAGGATCTCTGGGGCCAACGTCCTGACTTTC.

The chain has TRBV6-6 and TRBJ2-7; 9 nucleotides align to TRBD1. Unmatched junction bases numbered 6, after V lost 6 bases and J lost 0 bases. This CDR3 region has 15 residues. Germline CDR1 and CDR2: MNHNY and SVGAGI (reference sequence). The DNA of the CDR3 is TGTGCCAGCAGCCCGACAGGGGGATACTCCTACGAGCAGTACTTC. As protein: CASSPTGGYSYEQYF.

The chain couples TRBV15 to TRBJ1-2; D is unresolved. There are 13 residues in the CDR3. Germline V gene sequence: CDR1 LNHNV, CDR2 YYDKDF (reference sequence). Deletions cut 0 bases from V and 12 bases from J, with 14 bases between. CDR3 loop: CATSRDYREKNTF. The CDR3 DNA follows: TGTGCCACCAGCAGAGATTATAGGGAGAAGAACACCTTC.

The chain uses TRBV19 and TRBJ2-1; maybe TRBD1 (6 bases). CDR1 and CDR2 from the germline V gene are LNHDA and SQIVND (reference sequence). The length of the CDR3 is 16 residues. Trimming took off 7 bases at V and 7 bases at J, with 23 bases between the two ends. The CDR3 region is CASTSRTGQTGNEQFF. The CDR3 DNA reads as TGTGCCAGTACCTCACGAACAGGGCAGACGGGTAATGAGCAGTTCTTC.

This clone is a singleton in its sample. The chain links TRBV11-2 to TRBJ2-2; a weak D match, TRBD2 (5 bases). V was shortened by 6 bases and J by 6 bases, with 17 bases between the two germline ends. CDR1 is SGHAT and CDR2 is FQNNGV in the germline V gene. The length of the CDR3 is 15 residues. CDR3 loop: CASRPRTGGPGELFF. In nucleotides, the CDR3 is TGTGCCAGCAGGCCGCGGACCGGAGGACCCGGGGAGCTGTTTTTT. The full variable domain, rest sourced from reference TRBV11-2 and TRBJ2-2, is EAGVAQSPRYKIIEKRQSVAFWCNPISGHATLYWYQQILGQGPKLLIQFQNNGVVDDSQLPKDRFSAERLKGVDSTLKIQPAKLEDSAVYLCASRPRTGGPGELFFGEGSRLTVL.

In DNA, the CDR3 is TGTGCCAGCAGTTTAACGTCGTGGAGCACAGATACGCAGTATTTT. Its protein product is CASSLTSWSTDTQYF. The chain combines TRBV27 with TRBJ2-3; D is unresolved. The CDR3 is made up of 15 amino acids. Trimming took off 2 bases at V and 0 bases at J, with 9 bases between the two ends. Germline CDR1 and CDR2: MNHEY and SMNVEV (reference sequence).

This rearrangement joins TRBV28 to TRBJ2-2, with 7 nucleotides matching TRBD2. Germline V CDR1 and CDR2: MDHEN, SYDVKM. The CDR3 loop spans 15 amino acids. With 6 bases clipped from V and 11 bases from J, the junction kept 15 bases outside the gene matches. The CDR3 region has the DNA TGTGCCAGCAGCCCTGGACGGGGGGTTTCGATAGAGCTGTTTTTT. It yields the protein CASSPGRGVSIELFF. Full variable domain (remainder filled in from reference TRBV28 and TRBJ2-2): DVKVTQSSRYLVKRTGEKVFLECVQDMDHENMFWYRQDPGLGLRLIYFSYDVKMKEKGDIPEGYSVSREKKERFSLILESASTNQTSMYLCASSPGRGVSIELFFGEGSRLTVL.

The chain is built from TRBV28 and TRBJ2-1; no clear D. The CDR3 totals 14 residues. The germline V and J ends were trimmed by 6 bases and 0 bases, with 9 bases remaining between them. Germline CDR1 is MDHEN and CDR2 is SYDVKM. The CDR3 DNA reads TGTGCCAGCAGAACAGTTAGCTCCTACAATGAGCAGTTCTTC. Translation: CASRTVSSYNEQFF.

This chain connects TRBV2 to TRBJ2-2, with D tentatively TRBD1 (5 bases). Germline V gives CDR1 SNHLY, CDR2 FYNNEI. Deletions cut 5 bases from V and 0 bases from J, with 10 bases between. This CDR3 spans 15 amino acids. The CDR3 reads CASSPDTANTGELFF. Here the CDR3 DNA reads TGTGCCAGCAGTCCGGACACAGCGAACACCGGGGAGCTGTTTTTT.

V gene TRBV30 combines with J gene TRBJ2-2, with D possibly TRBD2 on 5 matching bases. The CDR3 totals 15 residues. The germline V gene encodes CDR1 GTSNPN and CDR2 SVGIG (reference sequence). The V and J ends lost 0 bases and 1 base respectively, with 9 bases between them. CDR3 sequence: CAWSVAERNTGELFF. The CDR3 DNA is TGTGCCTGGAGTGTAGCGGAAAGGAACACCGGGGAGCTGTTTTTT.

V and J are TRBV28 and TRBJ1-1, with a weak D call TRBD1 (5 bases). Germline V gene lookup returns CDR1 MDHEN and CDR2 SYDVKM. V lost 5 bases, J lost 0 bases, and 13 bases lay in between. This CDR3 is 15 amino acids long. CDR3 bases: TGTGCCAGCAGTCCCTGGGGGGATCTGAACACTGAAGCTTTCTTT. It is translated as CASSPWGDLNTEAFF.

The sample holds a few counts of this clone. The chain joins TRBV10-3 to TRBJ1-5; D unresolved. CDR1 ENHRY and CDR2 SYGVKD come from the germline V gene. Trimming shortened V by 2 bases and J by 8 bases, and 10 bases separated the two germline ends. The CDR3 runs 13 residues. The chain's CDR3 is CAISEHLQEPQHF. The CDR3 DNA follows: TGTGCCATCAGTGAGCACCTCCAGGAGCCCCAGCATTTT.